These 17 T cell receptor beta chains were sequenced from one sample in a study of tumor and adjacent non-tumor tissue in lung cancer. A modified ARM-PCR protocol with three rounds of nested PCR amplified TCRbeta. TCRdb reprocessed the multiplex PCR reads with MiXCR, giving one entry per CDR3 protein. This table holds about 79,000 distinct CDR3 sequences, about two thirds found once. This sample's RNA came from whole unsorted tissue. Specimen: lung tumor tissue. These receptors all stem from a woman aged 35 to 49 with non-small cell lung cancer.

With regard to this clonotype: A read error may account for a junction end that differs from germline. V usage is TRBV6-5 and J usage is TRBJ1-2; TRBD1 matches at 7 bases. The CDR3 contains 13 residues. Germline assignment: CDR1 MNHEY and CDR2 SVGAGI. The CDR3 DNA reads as TGTGCCTGCAGTCGGGACAGAGCGAAAGGCTATACCTTC. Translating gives CACSRDRAKGYTF.

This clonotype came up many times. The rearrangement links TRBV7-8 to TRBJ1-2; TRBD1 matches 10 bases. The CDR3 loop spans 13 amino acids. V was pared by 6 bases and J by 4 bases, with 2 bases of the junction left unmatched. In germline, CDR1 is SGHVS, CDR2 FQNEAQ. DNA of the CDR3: TGTGCCAGCAGTCGGACAGGGGGCTATGGCTACACCTTC. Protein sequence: CASSRTGGYGYTF.

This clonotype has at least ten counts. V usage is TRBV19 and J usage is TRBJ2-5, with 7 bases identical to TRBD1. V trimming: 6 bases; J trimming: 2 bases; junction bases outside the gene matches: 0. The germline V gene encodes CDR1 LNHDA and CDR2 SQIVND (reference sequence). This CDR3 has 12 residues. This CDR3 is CASSRGQETQYF. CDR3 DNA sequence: TGTGCCAGTAGCAGGGGGCAAGAGACCCAGTACTTC.

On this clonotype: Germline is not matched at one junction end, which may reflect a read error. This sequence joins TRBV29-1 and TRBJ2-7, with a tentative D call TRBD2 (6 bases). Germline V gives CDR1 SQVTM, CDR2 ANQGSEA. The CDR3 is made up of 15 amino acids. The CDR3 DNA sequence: TGCAGCGTTAAAGGGGTCGGGAGCGCCTCCTACGAGCAATACTTC. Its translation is CSVKGVGSASYEQYF.

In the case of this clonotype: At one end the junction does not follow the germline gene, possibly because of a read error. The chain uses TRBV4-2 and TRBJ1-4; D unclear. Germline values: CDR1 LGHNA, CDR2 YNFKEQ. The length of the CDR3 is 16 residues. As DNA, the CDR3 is TGTGCCAGGAGCCAAGATGACACAGCAACTAATGAAAAACTGTTTTTT. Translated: CARSQDDTATNEKLFF.

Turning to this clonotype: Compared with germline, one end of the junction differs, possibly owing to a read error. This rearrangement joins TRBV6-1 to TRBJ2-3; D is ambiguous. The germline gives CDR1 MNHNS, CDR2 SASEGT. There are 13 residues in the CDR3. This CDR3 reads CGSSRLIPHTHYF. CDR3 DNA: TGTGGCAGCAGTCGACTCATCCCACATACGCACTATTTT.

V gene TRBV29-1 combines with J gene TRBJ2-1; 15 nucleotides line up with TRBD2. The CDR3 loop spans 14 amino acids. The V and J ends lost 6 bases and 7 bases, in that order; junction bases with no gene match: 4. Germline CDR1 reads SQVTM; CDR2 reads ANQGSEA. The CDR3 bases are TGCAGCGTCGCGGGACTAGCGGGGGGAAATGAGCAGTTCTTC. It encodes CSVAGLAGGNEQFF.

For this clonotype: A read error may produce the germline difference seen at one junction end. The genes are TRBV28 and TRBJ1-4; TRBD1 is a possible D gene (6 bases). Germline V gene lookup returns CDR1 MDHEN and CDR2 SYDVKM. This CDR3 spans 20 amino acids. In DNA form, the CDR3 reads TGTGCCAGCAAGGAGCGTCGGGGGCGCCTTAGAACTGTTGCTAATGAAGAACTGTTTTTT. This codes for CASKERRGRLRTVANEELFF.

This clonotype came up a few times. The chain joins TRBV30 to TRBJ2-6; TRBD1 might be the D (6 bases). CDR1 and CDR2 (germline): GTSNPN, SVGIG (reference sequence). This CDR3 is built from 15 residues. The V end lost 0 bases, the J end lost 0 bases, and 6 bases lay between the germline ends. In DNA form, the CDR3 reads TGTGCCTGGAGTGTAGGGGGCTCTGGGGCCAACGTCCTGACTTTC. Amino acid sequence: CAWSVGGSGANVLTF.

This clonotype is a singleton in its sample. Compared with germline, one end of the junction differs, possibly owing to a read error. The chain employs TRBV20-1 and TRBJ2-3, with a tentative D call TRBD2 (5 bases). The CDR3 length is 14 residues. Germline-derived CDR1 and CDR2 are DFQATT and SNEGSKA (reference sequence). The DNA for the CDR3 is TGCAGTGGTACCCCTAGCAGGAGAGCAGATACACAGTATTTT. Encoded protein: CSGTPSRRADTQYF.

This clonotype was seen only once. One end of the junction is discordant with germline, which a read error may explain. The CDR3 is CARSRTGRIRTDTQYF. CDR3 coding DNA: TGTGCCAGAAGCCGGACAGGGAGAATTCGCACGGATACGCAGTATTTT. This chain links TRBV6-5 with TRBJ2-3; TRBD1 aligns across 8 bases. Germline CDR1 and CDR2: MNHEY and SVGAGI. CDR3 length: 16 residues.

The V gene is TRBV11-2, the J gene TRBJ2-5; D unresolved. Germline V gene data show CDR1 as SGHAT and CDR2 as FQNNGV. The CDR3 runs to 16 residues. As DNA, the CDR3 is TGTGCAACCAGCTTAGTTGGGCGTAGGGCCCAAGAGACCCAGTACTTC. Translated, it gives CATSLVGRRAQETQYF.

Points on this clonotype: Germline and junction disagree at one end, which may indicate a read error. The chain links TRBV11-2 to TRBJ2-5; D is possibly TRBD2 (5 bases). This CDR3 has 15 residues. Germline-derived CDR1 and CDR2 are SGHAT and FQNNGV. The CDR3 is CASSLFTGIQETQYF. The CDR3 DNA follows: TGCGCCAGCAGCCTATTCACCGGGATCCAAGAGACCCAGTACTTC.

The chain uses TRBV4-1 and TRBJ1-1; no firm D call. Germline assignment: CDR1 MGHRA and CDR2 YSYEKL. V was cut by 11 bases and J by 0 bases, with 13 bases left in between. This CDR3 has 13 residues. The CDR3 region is CACSQEVNTEAFF. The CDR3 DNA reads TGCGCCTGTAGCCAGGAGGTGAACACTGAAGCTTTCTTT.

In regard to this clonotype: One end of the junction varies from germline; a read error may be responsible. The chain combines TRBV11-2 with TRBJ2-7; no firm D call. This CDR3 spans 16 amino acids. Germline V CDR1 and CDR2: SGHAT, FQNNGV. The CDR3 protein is CASSPLGGQGYYEQCF. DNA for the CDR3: TGTGCCAGCAGCCCCCTCGGTGGGCAAGGGTACTACGAGCAGTGTTTC.

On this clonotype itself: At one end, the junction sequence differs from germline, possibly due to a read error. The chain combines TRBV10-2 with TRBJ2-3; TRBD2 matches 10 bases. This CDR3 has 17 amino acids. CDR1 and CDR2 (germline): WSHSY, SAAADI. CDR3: CANSEGILAGRADTQYF. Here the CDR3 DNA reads TGCGCCAACAGTGAAGGAATACTAGCGGGGAGGGCAGATACGCAGTATTTT.

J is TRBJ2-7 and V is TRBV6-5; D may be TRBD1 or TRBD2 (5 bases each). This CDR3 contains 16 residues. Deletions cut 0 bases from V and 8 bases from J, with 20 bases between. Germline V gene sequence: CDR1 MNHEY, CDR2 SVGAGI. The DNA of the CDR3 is TGTGCCAGCAGTTACTCGATGAGGACACCTGTCGGGAAGCAGTACTTC. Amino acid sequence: CASSYSMRTPVGKQYF.